This T cell receptor beta chain was profiled in a study of blood T cell repertoires in COVID-19. The method was immunoSEQ multiplex PCR; TCRdb's version includes in-frame clones alone and lacks a portion of them. The sample consists of under 250,000 clones, 80% to 85% of them appearing once. Germline V gene data show CDR1 as LGHNA and CDR2 as YSLEER. Trimming stripped 0 bases from V and 0 bases from J, with 9 bases between. The CDR3 spans 15 residues. Source material: peripheral blood. The chain joins TRBV4-3 to TRBJ2-7, with a weak D call TRBD1 (6 bases). The TCR originated in a woman aged 55-69 years with acute or convalescent COVID-19. The CDR3 sequence: CASSQEPGHSYEQYF. The CDR3 nucleotides are TGCGCCAGCAGCCAAGAGCCGGGACACTCCTACGAGCAGTACTTC.